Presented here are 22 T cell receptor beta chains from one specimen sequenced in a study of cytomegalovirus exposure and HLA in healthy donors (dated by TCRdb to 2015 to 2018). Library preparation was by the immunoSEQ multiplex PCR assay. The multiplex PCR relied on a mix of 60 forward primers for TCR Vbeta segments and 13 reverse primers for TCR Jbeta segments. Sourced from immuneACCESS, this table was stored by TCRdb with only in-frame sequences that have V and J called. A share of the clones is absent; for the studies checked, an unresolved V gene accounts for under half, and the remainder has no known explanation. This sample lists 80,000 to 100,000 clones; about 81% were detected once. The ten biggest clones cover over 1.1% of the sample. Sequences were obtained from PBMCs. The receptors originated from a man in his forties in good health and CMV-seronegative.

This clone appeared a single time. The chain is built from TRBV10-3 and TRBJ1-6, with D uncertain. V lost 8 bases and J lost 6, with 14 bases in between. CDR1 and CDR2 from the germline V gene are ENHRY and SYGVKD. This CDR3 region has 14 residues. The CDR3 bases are TGTGCCATCCGAAACCCGGGATCTAATTCACCCCTCCACTTT. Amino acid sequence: CAIRNPGSNSPLHF.

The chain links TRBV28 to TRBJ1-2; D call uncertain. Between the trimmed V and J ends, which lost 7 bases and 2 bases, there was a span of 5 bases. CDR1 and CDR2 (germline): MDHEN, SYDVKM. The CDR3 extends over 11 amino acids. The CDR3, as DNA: TGTGCCAGCAAACTAAACTATGGCTACACCTTC. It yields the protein CASKLNYGYTF.

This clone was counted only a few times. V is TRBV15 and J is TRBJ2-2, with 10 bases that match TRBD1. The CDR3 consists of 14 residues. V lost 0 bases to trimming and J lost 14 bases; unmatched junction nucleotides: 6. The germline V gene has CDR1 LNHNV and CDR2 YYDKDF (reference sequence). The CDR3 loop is CATSRDRQGATLFF. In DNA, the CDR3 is TGTGCCACCAGCAGAGATCGACAGGGGGCGACTCTGTTTTTT.

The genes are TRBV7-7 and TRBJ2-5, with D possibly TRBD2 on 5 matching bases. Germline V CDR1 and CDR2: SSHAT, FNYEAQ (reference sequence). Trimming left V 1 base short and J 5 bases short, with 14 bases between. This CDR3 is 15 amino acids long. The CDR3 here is CASSLGRVSGETQYF. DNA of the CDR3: TGTGCCAGCAGCTTAGGGCGGGTTTCGGGTGAGACCCAGTACTTC.

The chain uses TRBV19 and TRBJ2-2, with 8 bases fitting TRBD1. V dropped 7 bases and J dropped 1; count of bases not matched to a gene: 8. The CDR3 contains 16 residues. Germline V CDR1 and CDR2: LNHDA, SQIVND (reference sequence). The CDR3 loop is CASNTGTGVNTGELFF. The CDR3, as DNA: TGTGCCAGTAACACCGGGACAGGAGTGAACACCGGGGAGCTGTTTTTT.

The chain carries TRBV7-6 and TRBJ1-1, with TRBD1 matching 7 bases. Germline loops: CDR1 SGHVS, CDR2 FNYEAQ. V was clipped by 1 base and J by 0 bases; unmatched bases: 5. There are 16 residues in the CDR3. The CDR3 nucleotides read TGTGCCAGCAGCTTAGTGTCAGGGGGAATGAACACTGAAGCTTTCTTT. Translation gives CASSLVSGGMNTEAFF.

The CDR3 DNA reads as TGTGCCATCAGTACCGGGACAGGGGGAACTGATACGCAGTATTTT. Translating it yields CAISTGTGGTDTQYF. The gene calls are TRBV10-3 and TRBJ2-3; TRBD1 matches at 11 bases. V shed 5 bases and J 6 bases; nucleotides not matched to a gene: 7. CDR1 is ENHRY and CDR2 is SYGVKD in the germline V gene. CDR3 size: 15 residues.

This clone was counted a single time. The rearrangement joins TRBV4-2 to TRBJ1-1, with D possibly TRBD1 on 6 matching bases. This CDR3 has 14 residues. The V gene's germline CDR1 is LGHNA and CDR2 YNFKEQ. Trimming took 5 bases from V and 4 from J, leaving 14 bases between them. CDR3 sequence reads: CASSSQGQGTEAFF. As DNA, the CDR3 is TGTGCCAGCAGCTCACAGGGTCAGGGCACTGAAGCTTTCTTT.

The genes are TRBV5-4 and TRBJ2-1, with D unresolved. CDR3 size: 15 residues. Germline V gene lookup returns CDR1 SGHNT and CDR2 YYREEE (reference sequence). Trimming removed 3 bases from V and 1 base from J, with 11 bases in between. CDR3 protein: CASSYFRGSYNEQFF. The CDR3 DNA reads TGTGCCAGCAGCTATTTTCGAGGATCCTACAATGAGCAGTTCTTC.

The CDR3 DNA reads TGCGCCAGCAGCGGGACTAGCGGGGCTGCCTACAATGAGCAGTTCTTC. Protein product: CASSGTSGAAYNEQFF. The chain is built from TRBV5-1 and TRBJ2-1, with 13 nucleotides matching TRBD2. The CDR3 is made up of 16 amino acids. J was trimmed by 2 bases and V by 4 bases; bases with no gene match: 3. Per the germline V gene, CDR1 is SGHRS and CDR2 is YFSETQ.

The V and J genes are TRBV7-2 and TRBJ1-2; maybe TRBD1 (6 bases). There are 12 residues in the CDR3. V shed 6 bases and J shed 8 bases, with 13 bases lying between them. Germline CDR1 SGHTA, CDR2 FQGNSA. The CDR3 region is CASSKTGYGYTF. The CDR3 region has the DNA TGTGCCAGCAGTAAGACAGGATACGGCTACACCTTC.

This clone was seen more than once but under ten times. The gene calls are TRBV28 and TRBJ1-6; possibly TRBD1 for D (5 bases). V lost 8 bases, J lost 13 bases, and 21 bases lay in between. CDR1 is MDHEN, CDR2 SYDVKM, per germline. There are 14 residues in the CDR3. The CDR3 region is CASGGTVQLWPLHF. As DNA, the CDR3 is TGTGCCAGCGGGGGGACGGTGCAGCTTTGGCCCCTCCACTTT.

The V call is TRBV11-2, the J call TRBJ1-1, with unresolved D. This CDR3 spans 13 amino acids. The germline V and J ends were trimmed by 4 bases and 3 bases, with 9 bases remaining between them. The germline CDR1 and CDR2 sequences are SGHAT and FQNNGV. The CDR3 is CASSSDRDTEAFF. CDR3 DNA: TGTGCCAGCAGCTCCGATCGGGACACTGAAGCTTTCTTT.

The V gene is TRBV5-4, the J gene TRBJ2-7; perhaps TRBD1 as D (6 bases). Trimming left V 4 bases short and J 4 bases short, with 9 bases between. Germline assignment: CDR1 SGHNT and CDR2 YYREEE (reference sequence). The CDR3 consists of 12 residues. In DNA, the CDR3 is TGTGCCAGCAGCCCTGACAGGTACGAGCAGTACTTC. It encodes CASSPDRYEQYF.

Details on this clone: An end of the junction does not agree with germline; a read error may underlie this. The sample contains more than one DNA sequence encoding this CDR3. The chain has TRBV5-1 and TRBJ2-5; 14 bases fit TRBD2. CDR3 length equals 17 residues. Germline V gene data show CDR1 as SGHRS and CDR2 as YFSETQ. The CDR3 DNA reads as TGCGCCAGTAGCTTTGGACTAGCGGGGGGACAACAAGAGACCCAGTACTTC. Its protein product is CASSFGLAGGQQETQYF. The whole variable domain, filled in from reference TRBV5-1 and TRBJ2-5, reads KAGVTQTPRYLIKTRGQQVTLSCSPISGHRSVSWYQQTPGQGLQFLFEYFSETQRNKGNFPGRFSGRQFSNSRSEMNVSTLELGDSALYLCASSFGLAGGQQETQYFGPGTRLLVL.

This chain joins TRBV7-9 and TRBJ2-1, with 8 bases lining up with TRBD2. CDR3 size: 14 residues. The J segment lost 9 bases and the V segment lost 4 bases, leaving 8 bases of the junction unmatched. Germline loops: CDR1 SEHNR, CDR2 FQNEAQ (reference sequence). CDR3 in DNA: TGTGCCAGCAGCTCCGGGGGGGTAGGGACTGAGCAGTTCTTC. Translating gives CASSSGGVGTEQFF.

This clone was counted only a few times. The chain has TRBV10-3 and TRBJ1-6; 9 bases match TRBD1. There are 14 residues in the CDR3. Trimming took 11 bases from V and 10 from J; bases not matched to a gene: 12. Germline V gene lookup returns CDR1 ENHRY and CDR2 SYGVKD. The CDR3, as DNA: TGTGCCGCGCGGACAGGGGACTTTGACTCACCCCTCCACTTT. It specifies CAARTGDFDSPLHF.

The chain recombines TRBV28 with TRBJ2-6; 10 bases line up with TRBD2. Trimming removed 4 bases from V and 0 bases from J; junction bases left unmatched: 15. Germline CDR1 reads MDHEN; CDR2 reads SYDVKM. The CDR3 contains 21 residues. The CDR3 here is CASSSPGRASGGYSGANVLTF. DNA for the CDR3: TGTGCCAGCAGTTCTCCTGGGAGGGCTAGCGGGGGTTACTCTGGGGCCAACGTCCTGACTTTC.

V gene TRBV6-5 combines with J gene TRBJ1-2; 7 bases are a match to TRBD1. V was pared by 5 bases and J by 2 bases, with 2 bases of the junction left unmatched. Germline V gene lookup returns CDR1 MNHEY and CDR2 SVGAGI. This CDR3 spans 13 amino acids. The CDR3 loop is CASSRQGNYGYTF. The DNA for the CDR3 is TGTGCCAGCAGTCGACAGGGCAACTATGGCTACACCTTC.

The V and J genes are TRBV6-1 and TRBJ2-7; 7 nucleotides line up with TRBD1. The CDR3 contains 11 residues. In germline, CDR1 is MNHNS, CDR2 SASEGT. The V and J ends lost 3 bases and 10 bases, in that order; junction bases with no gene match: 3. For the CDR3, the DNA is TGTGCCAGCAGTGATGACAGGGAACAGTACTTC. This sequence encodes CASSDDREQYF.

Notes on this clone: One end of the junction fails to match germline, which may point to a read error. CDR3 amino acids: CAWSMTGTQYF. The CDR3 DNA is TGTGCCTGGAGTATGACAGGTACGCAGTATTTT. The chain is built from TRBV30 and TRBJ2-3, with a possible D match to TRBD1 (6 bases). CDR3 size: 11 residues. CDR1 GTSNPN and CDR2 SVGIG come from the germline V gene (reference sequence).

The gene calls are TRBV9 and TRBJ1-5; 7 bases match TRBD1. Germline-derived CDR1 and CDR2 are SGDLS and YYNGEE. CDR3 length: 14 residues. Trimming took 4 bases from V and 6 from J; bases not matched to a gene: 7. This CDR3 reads CASSRDRVGQPQHF. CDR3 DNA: TGTGCCAGCAGCAGAGACAGGGTCGGTCAGCCCCAGCATTTT.